This T cell receptor (beta chain) is drawn from a study of blood T cell repertoires in COVID-19. Across the study: PBMCs, B-cell-depleted T cells, or T cells were the source of the cDNA or gDNA that made up the material.

J lost 3 bases, V lost 0 bases, and 4 bases had no gene match. The CDR3 spans 16 residues. Germline CDR1 SGHRS, CDR2 YFSETQ. How the authors handled the data: Researchers report that nucleated cell counts were estimated from reference gene primer amplification. The method was immunoSEQ multiplex PCR; TCRdb's version includes in-frame clones alone and lacks a portion of them. That table supplies the V and J calls and clone size; D and trimming were determined from the DNA. The sample has about 25,000 clones, 81% seen once. The sequenced material came from peripheral blood. The TCR originated in a man aged 65 to 85 with acute or convalescent COVID-19. The chain joins TRBV5-1 to TRBJ2-5, with 11 bases identical to TRBD1. CDR3 amino acids: CASSLGRGQGEETQYF. CDR3 bases: TGCGCCAGCAGCTTGGGGAGGGGACAGGGGGAAGAGACCCAGTACTTC.